Below, 26 T cell receptor beta chains from the same sample are listed, as sequenced in a study of cytomegalovirus exposure and HLA in healthy donors. PCR employed 60 Vbeta and 13 Jbeta primers. TCRdb's copy holds only in-frame clones and misses some; the assay was immunoSEQ multiplex PCR. The sample lists fewer than 140,000 clones, 71% occurring once. Sequenced: PBMCs. All receptors derive from a female donor in good health and CMV-seronegative.

The rearrangement uses TRBV29-1 and TRBJ2-5, with TRBD1 as a possible D gene (5 bases). The CDR3 covers 13 residues. Germline CDR1 SQVTM, CDR2 ANQGSEA. The V end was cut by 4 bases, the J end by 4 bases, with 13 bases between. The CDR3 DNA reads TGCAGCGTTGGGACATTGGGGCGAGAGACCCAGTACTTC. Translation gives CSVGTLGRETQYF.

V gene TRBV7-2 combines with J gene TRBJ1-1; maybe TRBD1 (5 bases). V lost 1 base and J 1 base, leaving 10 bases between the germline ends. The V gene's germline CDR1 is SGHTA and CDR2 FQGNSA. This CDR3 has 15 residues. CDR3 sequence reads: CASSLVWRGNTEAFF. CDR3 coding DNA: TGTGCCAGCAGCTTAGTCTGGAGGGGGAACACTGAAGCTTTCTTT.

The chain couples TRBV19 to TRBJ2-5; 8 nucleotides match TRBD2. The germline V gene has CDR1 LNHDA and CDR2 SQIVND (reference sequence). This CDR3 spans 17 amino acids. V lost 1 base to trimming and J lost 6 bases; unmatched junction nucleotides: 13. The CDR3 nucleotides read TGTGCCAGTAGTATAGCTGGGTCCGGGAGGGTGAAGAAGACCCAGTACTTC. Amino acids: CASSIAGSGRVKKTQYF.

In regard to this clone: The same CDR3 arises from other DNA sequences in this sample as well. The chain combines TRBV9 with TRBJ2-2; D remains ambiguous. The CDR3 runs 15 residues. Germline-derived CDR1 and CDR2 are SGDLS and YYNGEE. The ends were cut back, 0 bases at V and 1 base at J, with 7 bases in the middle. CDR3 in DNA: TGTGCCAGCAGCGTAGGATCGGGGAACACCGGGGAGCTGTTTTTT. Translated: CASSVGSGNTGELFF.

This clone showed up just a few times. As DNA, the CDR3 is TGTGCCAGCAGGGCCTTTAGCGGGAGGGGCCCAGATACGCAGTATTTT. Residues: CASRAFSGRGPDTQYF. This rearrangement joins TRBV6-4 to TRBJ2-3; TRBD2 aligns across 11 bases. The junction had 9 bases not matched to a gene; V was cut back by 6 bases and J by 4 bases. CDR3 size: 16 residues. Germline CDR1 MRHNA, CDR2 SNTAGT.

In its sample, this clone was seen once. The V call is TRBV6-1, the J call TRBJ2-3, with 9 bases aligning to TRBD2. Per germline, CDR1 MNHNS and CDR2 SASEGT. CDR3 size: 16 residues. V shed 2 bases and J 2 bases; nucleotides not matched to a gene: 5. CDR3 nucleotides: TGTGCCAGCAGTGAACTAGCGGGACCCTTCACAGATACGCAGTATTTT. Protein sequence: CASSELAGPFTDTQYF.

The chain recombines TRBV29-1 with TRBJ2-7, with 9 positions matching TRBD1. The germline V gene encodes CDR1 SQVTM and CDR2 ANQGSEA. The CDR3 contains 14 residues. The V gene end was trimmed by 6 bases and the J gene end by 2 bases; junction bases not matched to a gene: 8. The CDR3 region has the DNA TGCAGCGTCTCTTCCGGGACAGGGACCTACGAGCAGTACTTC. It specifies CSVSSGTGTYEQYF.

Only a few counts were recorded for this clone. This chain joins TRBV7-9 and TRBJ2-5; tentative D call: TRBD2 (5 bases). Germline V gene data show CDR1 as SEHNR and CDR2 as FQNEAQ (reference sequence). This CDR3 has 15 amino acids. V was clipped by 4 bases and J by 1 base, with 13 bases between them. CDR3 sequence: CASSSSGGLQETQYF. DNA of the CDR3: TGTGCCAGCAGCTCCAGCGGCGGACTCCAAGAGACCCAGTACTTC.

The J gene is TRBJ2-7, the V gene TRBV6-5; possible D gene TRBD2, 6 bases. Germline V gene sequence: CDR1 MNHEY, CDR2 SVGAGI. CDR3 size: 15 residues. V gave up 2 bases and J gave up 3 bases, with 14 bases separating them. The CDR3 spells CASSYRFGGRYEQYF. As DNA, the CDR3 is TGTGCCAGCAGTTACCGTTTCGGGGGACGCTACGAGCAGTACTTC.

This chain connects TRBV30 to TRBJ1-1; the D is unclear. The germline gives CDR1 GTSNPN, CDR2 SVGIG (reference sequence). The CDR3 consists of 13 residues. V lost 2 bases, J lost 0 bases, and 7 bases lay in between. CDR3 bases: TGTGCCTGGAGTCGGGGTCTGAACACTGAAGCTTTCTTT. It yields the protein CAWSRGLNTEAFF.

This clone was recorded a few times. This chain connects TRBV6-1 to TRBJ2-5; tentative D call: TRBD2 (6 bases). V was pared by 1 base and J by 6 bases, with 15 bases between. The CDR3 length is 15 residues. Germline-derived CDR1 and CDR2 are MNHNS and SASEGT. CDR3 coding DNA: TGTGCCAGCAGTGAAGAGGGCGGAGGGAGCAAGACCCAGTACTTC. This gives the protein CASSEEGGGSKTQYF.

The V and J genes are TRBV7-9 and TRBJ2-1; the match to TRBD2 covers 12 bases. The CDR3 consists of 18 residues. Looked up from germline, CDR1 is SEHNR and CDR2 is FQNEAQ (reference sequence). Trimming took 2 bases from V and 1 from J; bases not matched to a gene: 6. The CDR3 spells CASSLQTSGSRSYNEQFF. CDR3 in DNA: TGTGCCAGCAGCTTACAGACTAGCGGGAGTCGGTCCTACAATGAGCAGTTCTTC.

This clone was seen a few times. The V and J genes are TRBV7-3 and TRBJ2-2, with 10 bases matching TRBD1. This CDR3 region has 17 residues. J lost 7 bases, V lost 0 bases, and 8 bases had no gene match. Germline-derived CDR1 and CDR2 are SGHTA and FQGTGA. The CDR3 DNA reads TGTGCCAGCAGCTTAACTACCGGACAGGGGGTGAGCGGGGAGCTGTTTTTT. Protein: CASSLTTGQGVSGELFF. The whole variable domain, remainder taken from reference TRBV7-3 and TRBJ2-2, is GAGVSQTPSNKVTEKGKYVELRCDPISGHTALYWYRQSLGQGPEFLIYFQGTGAADDSGLPNDRFFAVRPEGSVSTLKIQRTERGDSAVYLCASSLTTGQGVSGELFFGEGSRLTVL.

The rearrangement links TRBV7-7 to TRBJ2-5; TRBD2 might be the D (6 bases). Looked up from germline, CDR1 is SSHAT and CDR2 is FNYEAQ (reference sequence). V was cut by 1 base and J by 4 bases, with 13 bases left in between. CDR3 length: 15 amino acids. CDR3 sequence (DNA): TGTGCCAGCAGCTTAGGGGCGGGAAAGGGAGAGACCCAGTACTTC. It yields the protein CASSLGAGKGETQYF.

The chain carries TRBV11-2 and TRBJ2-7; 13 nucleotides agree with TRBD2. The length of the CDR3 is 15 residues. The V gene's germline CDR1 is SGHAT and CDR2 FQNNGV. The J segment lost 6 bases and the V segment lost 5 bases, leaving 7 bases of the junction unmatched. DNA of the CDR3: TGTGCCAGCAGCCGTGGACTAGCGGGAGTATCCGAGCAGTACTTC. It codes for CASSRGLAGVSEQYF.

This clone has just a few counts. This sequence joins TRBV29-1 and TRBJ2-2; 10 bases are a match to TRBD2. The CDR3 has 17 residues. In germline, CDR1 is SQVTM, CDR2 ANQGSEA. Unmatched junction bases numbered 12, after V lost 3 bases and J lost 5 bases. The CDR3 nucleotides read TGCAGCGTTGAGTTGGCTAGCGGGAGATCGTGGACCGGGGAGCTGTTTTTT. Encoded protein: CSVELASGRSWTGELFF.

The gene calls are TRBV4-3 and TRBJ2-7; 11 bases match TRBD2. This CDR3 is built from 15 residues. V was clipped by 0 bases and J by 6 bases; unmatched bases: 4. The germline V gene encodes CDR1 LGHNA and CDR2 YSLEER. Here the CDR3 DNA reads TGCGCCAGCAGCCAAGATTGGCTAGCGGGAGGCGAGCAGTACTTC. Amino acids: CASSQDWLAGGEQYF.

The chain's CDR3 is CASSLGGEEQYF. The CDR3, as DNA: TGTGCCAGCAGCTTAGGGGGGGAGGAGCAGTACTTC. The chain links TRBV7-9 to TRBJ2-7, with D possibly being TRBD2 (6 bases). V lost 1 base, J lost 7 bases, and 8 bases lay in between. The CDR3 covers 12 residues. From germline, CDR1 is SEHNR and CDR2 FQNEAQ (reference sequence).

The J gene is TRBJ1-6, the V gene TRBV27, with 7 positions matching TRBD1. This CDR3 is 18 amino acids long. The junction had 14 bases not matched to a gene; V was cut back by 0 bases and J by 9 bases. CDR1 and CDR2 (germline): MNHEY, SMNVEV (reference sequence). CDR3 nucleotides: TGTGCCAGCAGTTTATCGAAAGGGCTACAGGGGTTACTTTCACCCCTCCACTTT. Translating gives CASSLSKGLQGLLSPLHF.

The chain couples TRBV5-1 to TRBJ1-1, with 10 bases identical to TRBD1. This CDR3 region has 16 residues. V gave up 9 bases and J gave up 1 base; unmatched junction bases: 12. Per the germline V gene, CDR1 is SGHRS and CDR2 is YFSETQ. CDR3 in DNA: TGCGCCACCGCGACAGGGGGCTTCCTCGGGAACACTGAAGCTTTCTTT. Residues: CATATGGFLGNTEAFF.

The chain is built from TRBV10-2 and TRBJ2-1; TRBD2 agrees at 7 bases. Germline CDR1 and CDR2: WSHSY and SAAADI. The junction had 5 bases not matched to a gene; V was cut back by 4 bases and J by 2 bases. The CDR3 length is 15 residues. The DNA of the CDR3 is TGCGCCAGCAGTGTCGACGGGAGGACCTACAATGAGCAGTTCTTC. Residues: CASSVDGRTYNEQFF.

J is TRBJ2-7 and V is TRBV6-6; possibly TRBD2 for D (5 bases). The CDR3 runs 14 residues. Trimming took 6 bases from V and 0 from J, leaving 12 bases between them. Germline values: CDR1 MNHNY, CDR2 SVGAGI (reference sequence). The CDR3 sequence is CASSPSGGSYEQYF. The CDR3 nucleotides read TGTGCCAGCAGCCCTTCCGGAGGCTCCTACGAGCAGTACTTC.

The chain recombines TRBV5-4 with TRBJ2-7; 12 bases fit TRBD2. Germline V gene data show CDR1 as SGHNT and CDR2 as YYREEE (reference sequence). The CDR3 consists of 17 residues. After removal of 2 bases from V and 3 bases from J, the junction contained 9 bases not matched to a gene. CDR3 loop: CASSLQASGRGGYEQYF. The CDR3 bases are TGTGCCAGCAGCTTACAGGCTAGCGGGAGGGGGGGCTACGAGCAGTACTTC.

The chain uses TRBV9 and TRBJ2-7, with TRBD2 matching over 10 bases. This CDR3 contains 15 residues. The V gene end was trimmed by 1 base and the J gene end by 5 bases; junction bases not matched to a gene: 6. The germline V gene has CDR1 SGDLS and CDR2 YYNGEE. Here the CDR3 reads CASSVSFLAGDEQYF. The CDR3 DNA reads as TGTGCCAGCAGCGTAAGTTTTCTAGCGGGAGACGAGCAGTACTTC.

This rearrangement joins TRBV4-1 to TRBJ1-4, with unresolved D. There are 15 residues in the CDR3. Between the trimmed V and J ends, which lost 5 bases and 4 bases, there was a span of 14 bases. Germline V gene sequence: CDR1 MGHRA, CDR2 YSYEKL. The CDR3 protein is CASSERESVNEKLFF. CDR3 coding DNA: TGCGCCAGCAGCGAAAGGGAGTCGGTTAATGAAAAACTGTTTTTT.

The chain links TRBV4-2 to TRBJ2-7; tentative D call: TRBD1 (5 bases). Germline CDR1 LGHNA, CDR2 YNFKEQ. V was pared by 4 bases and J by 3 bases, with 13 bases between. The CDR3 length is 14 residues. The CDR3 reads CASSLGHGNYEQYF. The CDR3, as DNA: TGTGCCAGCAGCCTCGGACATGGTAACTACGAGCAGTACTTC.